This TCR beta chain derives from a study of blood T cells in healthy people across ages. This CDR3 contains 16 residues. In germline, CDR1 is SGHRS, CDR2 YFSETQ. V lost 2 bases and J 0 bases, leaving 12 bases between the germline ends. With a J-beta primer mix and a sample-barcoded 5' primer, a second PCR ran 7 to 11 cycles. TCRdb redid the calling of the 5' RACE reads with MiXCR, one entry per CDR3 protein. The sample shows approximately 770,000 distinct CDR3 sequences, 58% of them seen only once. This clonotype was detected only a few times. The specimen sequenced was blood. The chain is built from TRBV5-1 and TRBJ2-1; D is unclear. The clonotype originates from a man under 40 in good health. CDR3 region: CASSFGHAGSYNEQFF. DNA of the CDR3: TGCGCCAGCAGCTTCGGCCACGCTGGCTCCTACAATGAGCAGTTCTTC.